Listed here are 30 T cell receptor beta chains from one sample, sequenced in a study of Ad26.COV2.S vaccination and SARS-CoV-2 variants. Repertoires were generated with immunoSEQ multiplex PCR, while TCRdb's copy carries only in-frame clones and drops some. Of a few hundred thousand clones in the sample, about 87% are singletons; the top ten hold around 3%. Specified treatment: around 19 received Ad26.COV2.S at low or high dose, single or two shots; 5 received placebo; per-sample allocation not given. All samples were drawn on day 63, counting from the first vaccine or placebo injection. The sample here was peripheral blood, taken in a trial of Ad26.COV2.S vaccine versus placebo. The receptor source for this set is a person aged 18-65 years who received the Ad26.COV2.S COVID-19 vaccine or a placebo.

The chain combines TRBV5-1 with TRBJ2-2, with 10 positions matching TRBD2. V shed 2 bases, J shed 4 bases, and the junction held 2 bases outside the gene matches. Germline values: CDR1 SGHRS, CDR2 YFSETQ. This CDR3 contains 15 residues. This CDR3 reads CASSFSGGLTGELFF. The DNA for the CDR3 is TGCGCCAGCAGCTTTAGCGGGGGGCTCACCGGGGAGCTGTTTTTT.

The chain is built from TRBV19 and TRBJ2-7; 11 bases agree with TRBD1. This CDR3 region has 14 residues. V dropped 9 bases and J dropped 1; count of bases not matched to a gene: 5. The germline gives CDR1 LNHDA, CDR2 SQIVND (reference sequence). The chain's CDR3 is CASTDRGPSYEQYF. CDR3 sequence (DNA): TGTGCCAGCACGGACAGGGGGCCTTCCTACGAGCAGTACTTC.

V usage is TRBV7-3 and J usage is TRBJ2-3, with 11 bases fitting TRBD2. Trimming took 4 bases from V and 5 from J; bases not matched to a gene: 8. From germline, CDR1 is SGHTA and CDR2 FQGTGA. This CDR3 comprises 16 residues. The CDR3 region has the DNA TGTGCCAGCAGCTCTCTAGCGGGGGGTCCATTAGATACGCAGTATTTT. Its protein product is CASSSLAGGPLDTQYF.

The chain links TRBV4-3 to TRBJ1-1; D may be TRBD1 (6 bases). V was cut by 1 base and J by 1 base, with 13 bases left in between. CDR1 LGHNA and CDR2 YSLEER come from the germline V gene. The CDR3 spans 16 residues. The CDR3 reads CASSQGQTGQNTEAFF. The CDR3 region has the DNA TGCGCCAGCAGCCAAGGCCAGACAGGCCAGAACACTGAAGCTTTCTTT.

V usage is TRBV6-2 or TRBV6-3 and J usage is TRBJ2-5; 9 bases match TRBD1. Germline-derived CDR1 and CDR2 are MNHEY and SVGEGT. The CDR3 contains 15 residues. Germline trimming cut 2 bases from V and 5 bases from J; bases unmatched to any gene: 6. DNA of the CDR3: TGTGCCAGCAGTTACGACAGGGGGGGGTTGGAGACCCAGTACTTC. Translating it yields CASSYDRGGLETQYF.

The chain links TRBV5-1 to TRBJ1-2; 8 bases line up with TRBD1. Trimming removed 3 bases from V and 5 bases from J; junction bases left unmatched: 9. The germline gives CDR1 SGHRS, CDR2 YFSETQ. This CDR3 region has 15 residues. CDR3 DNA sequence: TGCGCCAGCAGCTCCGGACAGGGCGGAGGTTATGGCTACACCTTC. Amino acids: CASSSGQGGGYGYTF.

This chain joins TRBV5-8 and TRBJ1-2, with a tentative D call TRBD1 (6 bases). Germline V gene sequence: CDR1 SGHTS, CDR2 YDEGEE. The CDR3 contains 14 residues. With 2 bases removed from V and 5 bases from J, the gap between germline ends came to 13 bases. CDR3 in amino acids: CASSFLGGPYGYTF. CDR3 in DNA: TGTGCCAGCAGCTTTTTGGGGGGCCCATATGGCTACACCTTC.

CDR3 DNA sequence: TGTGCCAGCAGCTTTAGTTCGGCCGGGATTTACAATGAGCAGTTCTTC. Its translation is CASSFSSAGIYNEQFF. This chain uses TRBV7-2 with TRBJ2-1; TRBD2 might be the D (5 bases). V shed 3 bases and J shed 4 bases, with 16 bases lying between them. The V gene's germline CDR1 is SGHTA and CDR2 FQGNSA. The CDR3 length is 16 residues.

The chain couples TRBV4-3 to TRBJ2-4; D is uncertain. This CDR3 is built from 16 residues. V was trimmed by 0 bases and J by 4 bases, leaving 13 bases between them. Germline lookup yields CDR1 LGHNA and CDR2 YSLEER. CDR3 loop: CASSQEVSWRKNIQYF. Here the CDR3 DNA reads TGCGCCAGCAGCCAAGAGGTCAGTTGGAGAAAAAACATTCAGTACTTC.

The chain uses TRBV5-1 and TRBJ1-2; no clear D gene. This CDR3 has 14 residues. Trimming left V 0 bases short and J 3 bases short, with 9 bases between. CDR1 SGHRS and CDR2 YFSETQ come from the germline V gene. CDR3 bases: TGCGCCAGCAGCTTGGAACAGCCTTACTATGGCTACACCTTC. Its translation is CASSLEQPYYGYTF.

The V and J genes are TRBV24-1 and TRBJ2-2; either TRBD1 or TRBD2 may supply D (5 bases each). The ends were cut back, 4 bases at V and 6 bases at J, with 17 bases in the middle. CDR3 size: 16 residues. CDR1 and CDR2 from the germline V gene are KGHDR and SFDVKD. The CDR3 spells CATSDPPGRGAGELFF. CDR3 DNA sequence: TGTGCCACCAGTGACCCGCCGGGACGGGGCGCCGGGGAGCTGTTTTTT.

This clone has just one count. The rearrangement uses TRBV11-2 and TRBJ1-2; D is possibly TRBD1 (6 bases). Trimming pared 0 bases from V and 4 bases from J, leaving 9 bases between. This CDR3 contains 14 residues. Per the germline V gene, CDR1 is SGHAT and CDR2 is FQNNGV. The CDR3 here is CASSLDDRFYGYTF. CDR3 nucleotide sequence: TGTGCCAGCAGCTTAGATGACAGGTTCTATGGCTACACCTTC. The variable domain in full, with the rest retrieved from reference TRBV11-2 and TRBJ1-2, is EAGVAQSPRYKIIEKRQSVAFWCNPISGHATLYWYQQILGQGPKLLIQFQNNGVVDDSQLPKDRFSAERLKGVDSTLKIQPAKLEDSAVYLCASSLDDRFYGYTFGSGTRLTVV.

This rearrangement joins TRBV19 to TRBJ2-3, with TRBD1 as a possible D gene (7 bases). Germline CDR1 LNHDA, CDR2 SQIVND (reference sequence). The CDR3 is 16 residues long. The V gene lost 9 bases and the J gene lost 2 bases, with 21 bases spanning the gap. The CDR3 region is CASTLSNRGLTDTQYF. CDR3 coding DNA: TGTGCCAGCACATTAAGCAACAGGGGACTCACAGATACGCAGTATTTT.

This clone occurred once. The chain is built from TRBV30 and TRBJ2-1; no firm D call. There are 15 residues in the CDR3. Germline-derived CDR1 and CDR2 are GTSNPN and SVGIG (reference sequence). The V gene lost 2 bases and the J gene lost 4 bases, with 15 bases spanning the gap. The CDR3 sequence is CAWSHGPVLYNEQFF. DNA of the CDR3: TGTGCCTGGAGTCACGGTCCCGTCCTTTACAATGAGCAGTTCTTC.

V and J are TRBV10-3 and TRBJ1-5; 10 bases agree with TRBD1. The ends lost 3 bases at V and 1 base at J; junction bases unmatched: 6. CDR3 length: 17 residues. Germline V gene lookup returns CDR1 ENHRY and CDR2 SYGVKD. The CDR3 bases are TGTGCCATCAGTGACGGGACAGGGGCCGTGAGCAATCAGCCCCAGCATTTT. This translates into CAISDGTGAVSNQPQHF.

This clone was observed a few times. V is TRBV2 and J is TRBJ2-7; maybe TRBD1 (5 bases). The CDR3 is 14 residues long. Trimming removed 1 base from V and 3 bases from J, with 10 bases in between. In germline, CDR1 is SNHLY, CDR2 FYNNEI. The chain's CDR3 is CASSEDQGDYEQYF. CDR3 DNA: TGTGCCAGCAGTGAAGACCAGGGTGACTACGAGCAGTACTTC.

The chain links TRBV5-3 to TRBJ1-2, with D maybe TRBD1 (5 bases). TRBV5-3 is an ORF, with its function uncertain. The V and J ends lost 0 bases and 4 bases respectively, with 16 bases between them. The CDR3 is 16 residues long. CDR3 DNA: TGTGCCAGAAGCTTGGTAGGGTTAAGGGACCGCTATGGCTACACCTTC. Amino acids: CARSLVGLRDRYGYTF.

The chain joins TRBV7-2 to TRBJ1-5; 10 positions agree with TRBD1. The junction had 11 bases not matched to a gene; V was cut back by 5 bases and J by 7 bases. CDR1 and CDR2 (germline): SGHTA, FQGNSA. The CDR3 contains 16 residues. The CDR3 DNA sequence: TGTGCCAGCAGCCACGACAGGGGGCGGTCTTTGCAGCCCCAGCATTTT. Protein sequence: CASSHDRGRSLQPQHF.

The chain joins TRBV3-1 (or the pseudogene TRBV3-2) to TRBJ1-5, with a possible D match to TRBD1 (5 bases). V was cut by 1 base and J by 5 bases, with 9 bases left in between. The CDR3 sequence is 14 residues long. Germline V gene sequence: CDR1 LGHDT, CDR2 YNNKEL (reference sequence). CDR3 DNA sequence: TGTGCCAGCAGCCAAGGGGACGATCATCAGCCCCAGCATTTT. This encodes CASSQGDDHQPQHF.

This sequence joins TRBV7-8 and TRBJ2-7; 10 bases are a match to TRBD2. The CDR3 is 16 residues long. Looked up from germline, CDR1 is SGHVS and CDR2 is FQNEAQ. The junction had 9 bases not matched to a gene; V was cut back by 5 bases and J by 2 bases. The chain's CDR3 is CASSPLAGRLPYEQYF. The CDR3 DNA sequence: TGTGCCAGCAGCCCACTAGCGGGAAGACTCCCCTACGAGCAGTACTTC.

The chain carries TRBV5-1 and TRBJ2-1; 13 positions match TRBD2. V shed 5 bases, J shed 10 bases, and the junction held 21 bases outside the gene matches. Germline V gene data show CDR1 as SGHRS and CDR2 as YFSETQ. The CDR3 has 19 residues. The CDR3 region is CASSPGLAGVLLYRREQFF. CDR3 nucleotide sequence: TGCGCCAGCAGTCCCGGACTAGCGGGAGTTCTACTCTACAGGCGGGAGCAGTTCTTC.

The gene calls are TRBV30 and TRBJ2-3, with D perhaps TRBD1 or TRBD2 (6 bases each). V was shortened by 0 bases and J by 8 bases, with 21 bases between the two germline ends. Germline CDR1 reads GTSNPN; CDR2 reads SVGIG (reference sequence). The CDR3 has 16 amino acids. CDR3 residues: CAWSVMSRRGVGTQYF. CDR3 in DNA: TGTGCCTGGAGTGTAATGAGCCGAAGGGGGGTAGGTACGCAGTATTTT.

The chain recombines TRBV20-1 with TRBJ1-1, with unresolved D. CDR3 size: 13 residues. Germline loops: CDR1 DFQATT, CDR2 SNEGSKA (reference sequence). Trimming stripped 3 bases from V and 1 base from J, with 9 bases between. In nucleotides, the CDR3 is TGCAGTGCTAGTCGGCAGACGAACACTGAAGCTTTCTTT. Translating gives CSASRQTNTEAFF.

The chain recombines TRBV23-1 with TRBJ2-7; maybe TRBD2 (6 bases). TRBV23-1 is an ORF for which the function is uncertain. The CDR3 extends over 12 amino acids. V was clipped by 0 bases and J by 6 bases, with 6 bases between them. The CDR3 protein is CASSQSGGEQYF. The DNA for the CDR3 is TGCGCCAGCAGTCAATCCGGGGGCGAGCAGTACTTC.

V gene TRBV15 combines with J gene TRBJ2-1, with a possible D match to TRBD2 (6 bases). The CDR3 covers 12 residues. V was cut by 2 bases and J by 9 bases, with 8 bases left in between. CDR1 is LNHNV and CDR2 is YYDKDF in the germline V gene (reference sequence). CDR3 DNA: TGTGCCACCAGCAGATCAGCGGGTGAGCAGTTCTTC. It encodes CATSRSAGEQFF. The whole variable domain, filled in from reference TRBV15 and TRBJ2-1, reads DAMVIQNPRYQVTQFGKPVTLSCSQTLNHNVMYWYQQKSSQAPKLLFHYYDKDFNNEADTPDNFQSRRPNTSFCFLDIRSPGLGDTAMYLCATSRSAGEQFFGPGTRLTVL.

In its sample, this clone was seen a few times. The chain couples TRBV19 to TRBJ2-5; the match to TRBD1 covers 7 bases. Germline trimming cut 7 bases from V and 4 bases from J; bases unmatched to any gene: 9. Germline-derived CDR1 and CDR2 are LNHDA and SQIVND (reference sequence). This CDR3 contains 14 residues. The CDR3 loop reads CASKPRGGGETQYF. The CDR3 region has the DNA TGTGCCAGTAAGCCGAGAGGGGGCGGAGAGACCCAGTACTTC.

The chain is built from TRBV5-1 and TRBJ2-5; the match to TRBD1 covers 8 bases. Germline values: CDR1 SGHRS, CDR2 YFSETQ. This CDR3 has 14 amino acids. Trimming removed 3 bases from V and 5 bases from J; junction bases left unmatched: 6. For the CDR3, the DNA is TGCGCCAGCAGCTCCCAGGGGGCGCCGGAGACCCAGTACTTC. It specifies CASSSQGAPETQYF.

The chain combines TRBV30 with TRBJ1-6; D gene ambiguous. V dropped 0 bases and J dropped 3 bases, with 9 bases sitting between them. The CDR3 has 15 amino acids. Germline V gives CDR1 GTSNPN, CDR2 SVGIG (reference sequence). For the CDR3, the DNA is TGTGCCTGGAGTGTGGAGGGAAGCTATAATTCACCCCTCCACTTT. Translated: CAWSVEGSYNSPLHF.

The CDR3 reads CASSYRGSSTDTQYF. CDR3 sequence (DNA): TGTGCCAGCAGTTACAGGGGATCCAGCACAGATACGCAGTATTTT. This chain connects TRBV6-2 or TRBV6-3 to TRBJ2-3; D is possibly TRBD1 (5 bases). Trimming took off 2 bases at V and 0 bases at J, with 9 bases between the two ends. This CDR3 has 15 amino acids. Germline V gene lookup returns CDR1 MNHEY and CDR2 SVGEGT.

The chain has TRBV19 and TRBJ1-1; D call uncertain. CDR3 length: 13 residues. V lost 10 bases and J lost 9, with 21 bases in between. Germline-derived CDR1 and CDR2 are LNHDA and SQIVND (reference sequence). CDR3 sequence reads: CATTQPLGKKAFF. The CDR3 bases are TGTGCCACCACCCAACCGCTAGGCAAGAAAGCTTTCTTT.